Listed here are 29 T cell receptor beta chains from one sample, sequenced in a study of blood T cell repertoires in COVID-19. Measured with immunoSEQ multiplex PCR; TCRdb has only the in-frame clones, and not every one. This sample has 30,000 or so clones; about four fifths occur once, and the top ten carry over 3.5%. The source material was peripheral blood. The receptors come from a man aged 45-65 years with acute or convalescent COVID-19.

A single count supports this clone. The gene calls are TRBV28 and TRBJ2-2; 7 nucleotides match TRBD1. The junction had 9 bases not matched to a gene; V was cut back by 5 bases and J by 3 bases. The germline CDR1 and CDR2 sequences are MDHEN and SYDVKM. The CDR3 contains 16 residues. CDR3 sequence (DNA): TGTGCCAGCAGTCCGACAGGGTTTCATGACACCGGGGAGCTGTTTTTT. This sequence encodes CASSPTGFHDTGELFF. The whole variable domain, remainder taken from reference TRBV28 and TRBJ2-2, is DVKVTQSSRYLVKRTGEKVFLECVQDMDHENMFWYRQDPGLGLRLIYFSYDVKMKEKGDIPEGYSVSREKKERFSLILESASTNQTSMYLCASSPTGFHDTGELFFGEGSRLTVL.

This rearrangement joins TRBV4-1 to TRBJ2-3; perhaps TRBD2 as D (6 bases). Germline V gene lookup returns CDR1 MGHRA and CDR2 YSYEKL. The CDR3 runs to 17 residues. Trimming left V 3 bases short and J 4 bases short, with 20 bases between. Written as DNA, the CDR3 is TGCGCCAGCAGCCACAAAAGCCCCGCGGGACGGTCAGATACGCAGTATTTT. Encoded protein: CASSHKSPAGRSDTQYF.

The CDR3 loop reads CASSLASGGFEETQYF. The CDR3 DNA is TGTGCCAGCAGCTTAGCTAGCGGGGGATTCGAAGAGACCCAGTACTTC. The chain has TRBV13 and TRBJ2-5; 10 positions match TRBD2. V shed 1 base, J shed 3 bases, and the junction held 5 bases outside the gene matches. Germline values: CDR1 PRHDT, CDR2 FYEKMQ (reference sequence). The length of the CDR3 is 16 residues. Looking up the rest from reference TRBV13 and TRBJ2-5 gives the full variable domain: AAGVIQSPRHLIKEKRETATLKCYPIPRHDTVYWYQQGPGQDPQFLISFYEKMQSDKGSIPDRFSAQQFSDYHSELNMSSLELGDSALYFCASSLASGGFEETQYFGPGTRLLVL.

CDR3 coding DNA: TGCGCCAGCAGCTCCCGGGCAGGGGATGAAGCTTTCTTT. The encoded protein is CASSSRAGDEAFF. V and J are TRBV5-1 and TRBJ1-1; TRBD1 might be the D (6 bases). V was pared by 3 bases and J by 7 bases, with 13 bases between. CDR1 and CDR2 (germline): SGHRS, YFSETQ. The CDR3 contains 13 residues.

The chain uses TRBV11-2 and TRBJ1-5; a weak D match, TRBD1 (5 bases). The CDR3 contains 16 residues. The germline V and J ends were trimmed by 5 bases and 0 bases, with 14 bases remaining between them. The germline V gene encodes CDR1 SGHAT and CDR2 FQNNGV. CDR3 DNA: TGTGCCAGCAGCCTGACCGGGGGAAATAGCAATCAGCCCCAGCATTTT. Translated, it gives CASSLTGGNSNQPQHF.

V usage is TRBV19 and J usage is TRBJ1-2, with TRBD1 matching over 8 bases. The CDR3 has 13 residues. Per the germline V gene, CDR1 is LNHDA and CDR2 is SQIVND (reference sequence). V lost 9 bases and J lost 5; bases outside the gene matches: 8. CDR3 residues: CASCATGEYGYTF. In nucleotides, the CDR3 is TGTGCCAGCTGCGCGACAGGGGAGTATGGCTACACCTTC.

This clone was found a few times. The rearrangement uses TRBV13 and TRBJ2-7; TRBD2 matches at 7 bases. CDR3 length: 13 amino acids. After removal of 0 bases from V and 7 bases from J, the junction contained 3 bases not matched to a gene. Germline CDR1 is PRHDT and CDR2 is FYEKMQ (reference sequence). DNA of the CDR3: TGTGCCAGCAGCTTAGGGGGAGGGGCAGAGCAGTACTTC. Protein: CASSLGGGAEQYF.

The chain carries TRBV20-1 and TRBJ1-5; D not certain. Germline-derived CDR1 and CDR2 are DFQATT and SNEGSKA (reference sequence). V was pared by 4 bases and J by 2 bases, with 12 bases between. The CDR3 is 14 residues long. The CDR3 region has the DNA TGCAGTGCTACTGAGGGTCGGGGCAATCAGCCCCAGCATTTT. Protein sequence: CSATEGRGNQPQHF.

J is TRBJ2-3 and V is TRBV14, with D perhaps matching TRBD1 (5 bases). This CDR3 contains 12 residues. V lost 9 bases and J 2 bases, leaving 9 bases between the germline ends. Germline V gene lookup returns CDR1 SGHDN and CDR2 FVKESK. The CDR3 sequence is CASRQTTDTQYF. DNA of the CDR3: TGTGCCAGTCGACAGACCACAGATACGCAGTATTTT.

V gene TRBV9 combines with J gene TRBJ2-1, with TRBD2 identical over 8 bases. The CDR3 runs 15 residues. J was trimmed by 4 bases and V by 0 bases; bases with no gene match: 3. Germline CDR1 SGDLS, CDR2 YYNGEE. CDR3 bases: TGTGCCAGCAGCGTAGCGGGGGGGCTTTACAATGAGCAGTTCTTC. This encodes CASSVAGGLYNEQFF. The complete variable domain, with remaining parts taken from reference TRBV9 and TRBJ2-1, reads DSGVTQTPKHLITATGQRVTLRCSPRSGDLSVYWYQQSLDQGLQFLIQYYNGEERAKGNILERFSAQQFPDLHSELNLSSLELGDSALYFCASSVAGGLYNEQFFGPGTRLTVL.

The CDR3 nucleotides are TGTGCCAGCAGTGAACTTAGCGATGAGCAGTTCTTC. Its translation is CASSELSDEQFF. J is TRBJ2-1 and V is TRBV6-1, with D possibly matching TRBD2 (5 bases). With 2 bases removed from V and 8 bases from J, the gap between germline ends came to 7 bases. The CDR3 extends over 12 amino acids. The V gene's germline CDR1 is MNHNS and CDR2 SASEGT.

The J gene is TRBJ2-7, the V gene TRBV2; 9 nucleotides line up with TRBD1. The ends lost 6 bases at V and 3 bases at J; junction bases unmatched: 12. Per germline, CDR1 SNHLY and CDR2 FYNNEI. The CDR3 contains 16 residues. The chain's CDR3 is CASRSRQGDSLYEQYF. Written as DNA, the CDR3 is TGTGCCAGCAGATCCCGACAGGGGGATTCCCTCTACGAGCAGTACTTC.

This chain joins TRBV9 and TRBJ1-4, with D possibly matching TRBD1 (5 bases). The CDR3 is 15 amino acids. Trimming took off 3 bases at V and 7 bases at J, with 16 bases between the two ends. The germline V gene has CDR1 SGDLS and CDR2 YYNGEE. In DNA, the CDR3 is TGTGCCAGCAGCGCCTCGGGGGTTGCGGCTGAAAAACTGTTTTTT. Its translation: CASSASGVAAEKLFF.

The chain has TRBV30 and TRBJ1-2; 8 bases map to TRBD1. This CDR3 region has 13 residues. With V trimmed by 6 bases and J by 5 bases, 8 bases remained unmatched. Germline-derived CDR1 and CDR2 are GTSNPN and SVGIG (reference sequence). CDR3 DNA: TGTGCCTGCCACCGGGACAGGCCTTATGGCTACACCTTC. Its translation: CACHRDRPYGYTF.

This CDR3 reads CASSPEEGTSGFSYNEQFF. In DNA, the CDR3 is TGTGCCAGTAGTCCCGAAGAGGGGACTAGCGGTTTCTCCTACAATGAGCAGTTCTTC. The chain combines TRBV19 with TRBJ2-1; the match to TRBD2 covers 11 bases. J was trimmed by 0 bases and V by 5 bases; bases with no gene match: 12. The germline V gene has CDR1 LNHDA and CDR2 SQIVND (reference sequence). The CDR3 loop spans 19 amino acids.

This rearrangement joins TRBV3-1 (or the pseudogene TRBV3-2) to TRBJ1-4; TRBD1 agrees at 11 bases. Looked up from germline, CDR1 is LGHDT and CDR2 is YNNKEL (reference sequence). The J segment lost 8 bases and the V segment lost 5 bases, leaving 7 bases of the junction unmatched. The CDR3 spans 15 residues. The CDR3 protein is CASSIRTGGVEKLFF. DNA of the CDR3: TGTGCCAGCAGCATCAGGACAGGGGGCGTGGAAAAACTGTTTTTT.

V is TRBV6-5 and J is TRBJ1-3, with 10 bases that match TRBD1. The CDR3 runs 15 residues. Germline V gene sequence: CDR1 MNHEY, CDR2 SVGAGI. Trimming took 0 bases from V and 6 from J; bases not matched to a gene: 2. The CDR3 DNA follows: TGTGCCAGCAGTTACTCGGGACAGGGGATAAACACCATATATTTT. Translating gives CASSYSGQGINTIYF.

J is TRBJ2-5 and V is TRBV11-3; D is ambiguous. The CDR3 extends over 13 amino acids. The germline V gene encodes CDR1 SGHNT and CDR2 YENEEA. Deletions cut 1 base from V and 2 bases from J, with 5 bases between. CDR3 loop: CASSLGLQETQYF. The CDR3 nucleotides are TGTGCCAGCAGCTTAGGGCTGCAAGAGACCCAGTACTTC.

The CDR3 sequence: CASKGNLNTEAFF. The DNA of the CDR3 is TGTGCCAGCAAGGGGAACTTGAACACTGAAGCTTTCTTT. J is TRBJ1-1 and V is TRBV2; a weak D match, TRBD1 (5 bases). V lost 7 bases, J lost 0 bases, and 9 bases lay in between. Germline V gene lookup returns CDR1 SNHLY and CDR2 FYNNEI. The length of the CDR3 is 13 residues. Full variable domain (outside the CDR3, taken from reference TRBV2 and TRBJ1-1): EPEVTQTPSHQVTQMGQEVILRCVPISNHLYFYWYRQILGQKVEFLVSFYNNEISEKSEIFDDQFSVERPDGSNFTLKIRSTKLEDSAMYFCASKGNLNTEAFFGQGTRLTVV.

The chain carries TRBV10-1 and TRBJ1-5, with D perhaps matching TRBD1 (5 bases). The CDR3 runs 13 residues. V lost 5 bases to trimming and J lost 4 bases, with 9 bases between them. The germline V gene encodes CDR1 WNHNN and CDR2 SYGVQD (reference sequence). Written as DNA, the CDR3 is TGCGCCAGCAGTTGGGGGGTTAATCAGCCCCAGCATTTT. Its protein is CASSWGVNQPQHF.

Remarks on this clone: This specimen includes other DNA sequences encoding the same CDR3. The V call is TRBV9, the J call TRBJ2-7, with 7 bases lining up with TRBD2. Losses at the gene ends were 5 bases for V and 7 bases for J; bases not matched to a gene: 15. Germline V CDR1 and CDR2: SGDLS, YYNGEE. This CDR3 has 15 residues. CDR3 residues: CASSEEWGGVDEQYF. CDR3 bases: TGTGCCAGCAGTGAAGAGTGGGGAGGGGTCGATGAGCAGTACTTC.

V usage is TRBV5-1 and J usage is TRBJ1-4; 8 bases line up with TRBD1. This CDR3 contains 15 residues. Germline V gene data show CDR1 as SGHRS and CDR2 as YFSETQ. After removal of 0 bases from V and 7 bases from J, the junction contained 5 bases not matched to a gene. The CDR3 DNA reads as TGCGCCAGCAGCTTGGGTCAGGGGGCTTTTGAAAAACTGTTTTTT. Amino acids: CASSLGQGAFEKLFF. The full variable domain, completed using reference TRBV5-1 and TRBJ1-4, is KAGVTQTPRYLIKTRGQQVTLSCSPISGHRSVSWYQQTPGQGLQFLFEYFSETQRNKGNFPGRFSGRQFSNSRSEMNVSTLELGDSALYLCASSLGQGAFEKLFFGSGTQLSVL.

V is TRBV5-1 and J is TRBJ2-1; 9 nucleotides match TRBD2. V shed 2 bases, J shed 0 bases, and the junction held 12 bases outside the gene matches. Per germline, CDR1 SGHRS and CDR2 YFSETQ. The CDR3 totals 19 residues. CDR3 DNA: TGCGCCAGCAGCTTTCAGGGTGCTAGCGGGACTAGCTCCTACAATGAGCAGTTCTTC. Protein sequence: CASSFQGASGTSSYNEQFF. The complete variable domain, with remaining parts taken from reference TRBV5-1 and TRBJ2-1, reads KAGVTQTPRYLIKTRGQQVTLSCSPISGHRSVSWYQQTPGQGLQFLFEYFSETQRNKGNFPGRFSGRQFSNSRSEMNVSTLELGDSALYLCASSFQGASGTSSYNEQFFGPGTRLTVL.

The chain carries TRBV3-1 (or the pseudogene TRBV3-2) and TRBJ1-1, with D perhaps TRBD1 (6 bases). CDR1 LGHDT and CDR2 YNNKEL come from the germline V gene (reference sequence). The V gene lost 0 bases and the J gene lost 0 bases, with 8 bases spanning the gap. The CDR3 has 15 residues. CDR3 in amino acids: CASSQEGAVNTEAFF. The CDR3 DNA reads TGTGCCAGCAGCCAAGAGGGGGCGGTGAACACTGAAGCTTTCTTT.

V is TRBV2 and J is TRBJ1-1; D is perhaps TRBD1 (6 bases). Germline assignment: CDR1 SNHLY and CDR2 FYNNEI. This CDR3 comprises 14 residues. With 3 bases removed from V and 6 bases from J, the gap between germline ends came to 14 bases. The CDR3 sequence: CASSDWGQLPEAFF. The CDR3 DNA sequence: TGTGCCAGCAGTGACTGGGGACAACTCCCTGAAGCTTTCTTT.

The chain couples TRBV19 to TRBJ1-1; D is uncertain. Germline CDR1 LNHDA, CDR2 SQIVND (reference sequence). Trimming took off 7 bases at V and 7 bases at J, with 10 bases between the two ends. CDR3 size: 11 residues. CDR3 in DNA: TGTGCCAGTACGACGGGGATTGAAGCTTTCTTT. Translated, it gives CASTTGIEAFF.

The gene calls are TRBV3-1 (or the pseudogene TRBV3-2) and TRBJ1-2, with 7 positions matching TRBD1. There are 15 residues in the CDR3. Losses at the gene ends were 1 base for V and 8 bases for J; bases not matched to a gene: 10. Germline CDR1 and CDR2: LGHDT and YNNKEL (reference sequence). CDR3 in amino acids: CASSQVREQGIGYTF. CDR3 nucleotide sequence: TGTGCCAGCAGCCAAGTTCGCGAACAGGGGATCGGCTACACCTTC.

The chain's CDR3 is CASSRSLTYEQYF. CDR3 coding DNA: TGTGCCAGTAGTAGGTCCCTGACTTACGAGCAGTACTTC. The chain has TRBV19 and TRBJ2-7; no reliable D call. The CDR3 consists of 13 residues. Between the trimmed V and J ends, which lost 4 bases and 4 bases, there was a span of 11 bases. Germline V CDR1 and CDR2: LNHDA, SQIVND (reference sequence). The complete variable domain, with remaining parts taken from reference TRBV19 and TRBJ2-7, reads DGGITQSPKYLFRKEGQNVTLSCEQNLNHDAMYWYRQDPGQGLRLIYYSQIVNDFQKGDIAEGYSVSREKKESFPLTVTSAQKNPTAFYLCASSRSLTYEQYFGPGTRLTVT.

V usage is TRBV5-6 and J usage is TRBJ2-7, with unresolved D. V lost 0 bases and J lost 2, with 12 bases in between. Looked up from germline, CDR1 is SGHDT and CDR2 is YYEEEE. The CDR3 spans 15 residues. CDR3 in DNA: TGTGCCAGCAGCTTGGATCGTCGAAGCCCCTACGAGCAGTACTTC. Encoded protein: CASSLDRRSPYEQYF. Full variable domain (remainder filled in from reference TRBV5-6 and TRBJ2-7): DAGVTQSPTHLIKTRGQQVTLRCSPKSGHDTVSWYQQALGQGPQFIFQYYEEEERQRGNFPDRFSGHQFPNYSSELNVNALLLGDSALYLCASSLDRRSPYEQYFGPGTRLTVT.